This TCR beta chain was observed in a study of Ad26.COV2.S vaccination and SARS-CoV-2 variants. Sample treatment: roughly 18 received Ad26.COV2.S at low or high dose, single or two shots; 5 received placebo; per-sample allocation not given. Vaccine and placebo recipients were sampled on day 63 after the first injection. Only in-frame clones appear in the TCRdb table, and some are missing; sequencing was by immunoSEQ multiplex PCR. In the table there are some 300,000 clones, over 80% of which are singletons. The input for sequencing was peripheral blood, taken in a trial of Ad26.COV2.S vaccine versus placebo. The clonotype comes from a person aged 18-65 years who received the Ad26.COV2.S COVID-19 vaccine or a placebo.

CDR3 protein: CASSLGVAGASYNEQFF. CDR3 in DNA: TGTGCCAGCAGCTTAGGAGTAGCGGGGGCCTCCTACAATGAGCAGTTCTTC. This chain connects TRBV11-3 to TRBJ2-1; 9 positions match TRBD2. With V trimmed by 1 base and J by 0 bases, 4 bases remained unmatched. The CDR3 contains 17 residues. CDR1 and CDR2 from the germline V gene are SGHNT and YENEEA.